A single TCR beta chain is shown here with its context. Its antigen specificity is not known. A read error is possible here, since a much larger clone lies one base away. The data derive from a study of T cells in Graves' hyperthyroidism and ophthalmopathy (dated by TCRdb to about 2019). In terms of the full investigation: Peripheral blood was sampled at the time of initial diagnosis, prior to any treatment. TCR V-J signatures able to tell the groups apart were searched for in a discovery cohort of 90 to 100 patients, of whom fewer than 45 had Graves' ophthalmopathy and 57 had stable Graves' hyperthyroidism. An independent validation cohort of under 20 hyperthyroidism patients and roughly 16 patients who later progressed to ophthalmopathy tested prospective prediction of ophthalmopathy. The 85 to 100 discovery patients were randomly split 7:3 into training and test sets. Thyroid tissue and blood T-cell repertoires from six or seven Graves' hyperthyroidism patients were also compared in the study. After blood sampling, hyperthyroidism patients were treated with methimazole at a starting dose of 30 mg daily, and ophthalmopathy patients were treated with high-dose intravenous methylprednisolone. The paper reports TCR Vbeta CDR3 sequencing of some 140 peripheral blood samples: around 41 ophthalmopathy, under 80 hyperthyroidism and 17 progressor patients. Overall study results and their limits: Sample size was not statistically predetermined, and investigators were not blinded to group allocation. Blood samples also contained most of the expanded thyroid clonotypes (frequency above 0.001), which suggests that blood repertoires may reflect thyroid immune responses. A 13 V-J signature model separated ophthalmopathy from stable hyperthyroidism, with 87.88% sensitivity and 81% to 83% specificity in cross-validation and 80%/75% in testing. During validation, the model predicted progression to ophthalmopathy a median of around 7 months ahead of onset, with around 70% sensitivity and 72% to 80% specificity.

In the ophthalmopathy patients, disease was moderately to severely active, with a Clinical Activity Score of 3 or more, a NOSPECS grade of 4 or more, and a duration of less than 3 months. Any patient with an uncontrolled infection, another autoimmune disease, pregnancy or lactation was excluded. Diagnoses were based on clinical symptoms, serum thyroxine and TRAb, thyroid ultrasound and orbital computed tomography. Ficoll-Paque density gradient centrifugation was used to isolate PBMCs from around 10 ml of fresh peripheral blood. Total RNA was extracted with Trizol reagent, and quality was checked on an Agilent 2100 Bioanalyzer. The TCR beta CDR3 regions were amplified from the RNA transcripts. The first round of RT-PCR for the TCR CDR3 was performed with the HTBI primer set and the Qiagen OneStep RT-PCR kit. A second multiplex PCR round built the libraries, followed by size selection and purification. Libraries were sequenced paired-end with 100 bp reads on an Illumina HiSeq2000. Regarding the original processing steps: SOAPnuke was used to process the raw data, throwing out any read that contained adapters or uncalled bases, had a mean Phred below 15, or lacked an exact constant-primer or identifier match. High-quality paired reads were merged with COPE v1.2.5, and unique nucleotide sequences were defined as clonotypes. Clonotypes were aligned to IMGT TRBV, TRBD and TRBJ reference segments using MiTCR v1.1. The analysis included only V-J combinations with a frequency above 0.0001, which together covered 99.2% of the repertoires. The TCS score was defined as the ratio of F50 (clonal expansion) to E x V (chaos), calculated using BLOSUM62-based TCRdist between CDR3 peptides within each V-J. Welch's t-statistics and random forest reduced 500 to 550 V-J features to fewer than 15, which were used in a naive Bayes classifier (R e1071). TCRdb reprocessed the public reads (quality trimming at Q25 with fastp, clone calling with MiXCR) and kept in-frame beta chains. Identical CDR3 protein sequences are pooled into one entry, listed with their most common genes and DNA. The V and J calls come from TCRdb's annotation, not from the publication. This sample is represented by over 250,000 distinct CDR3 sequences; about 20% of them were singletons. Over 55% of the sample rests with the top ten.

This clonotype was obtained from a man aged 25-45 years with Graves' ophthalmopathy. Sequencing was performed on blood.

The CDR3 has the sequence CASSAEETGELFF. The nucleotide sequence reads TGTGCCAGCAGCGCAGAGGAAACCGGGGAGCTGTTTTTT. The rearranged chain carries TRBV11-3 and TRBJ2-2; there is no confident call for the D gene. The CDR3 spans 13 residues, from the cysteine through the phenylalanine. The CDR3 DNA has 39 bases and is translated from base 1. CDR1 and CDR2 are read off the germline V gene as SGHNT and YENEEA. Between the V and J ends, shortened by 5 bases and 5 bases respectively, the junction contains 9 bases.